Following are 17 T cell receptor beta chains from one sample sequenced in a study of CD8 T cells in Susac syndrome. cDNA came from 0.5 to 1 ug RNA primed by random hexamers. TCRdb recomputed calls from the immunoSEQ multiplex PCR reads with MiXCR, one row per CDR3 protein. The data hold approximately 280,000 distinct CDR3 sequences, with approximately 85% observed a single time. What was sequenced was CD8+ T cells from PBMCs. Receptors originate from a human donor with multiple sclerosis.

This clonotype was detected only once. The chain uses TRBV12-5 and TRBJ2-3; D uncertain. Germline assignment: CDR1 LGHNT and CDR2 FRNRAP. There are 14 residues in the CDR3. V was shortened by 1 base and J by 2 bases, with 7 bases between the two germline ends. Here the CDR3 reads CASGLASNTDTQYF. CDR3 bases: TGTGCTAGTGGTTTGGCCAGCAACACAGATACGCAGTATTTT.

This rearrangement joins TRBV28 to TRBJ2-5; no definite D call. CDR1 is MDHEN, CDR2 SYDVKM, per germline. V was cut by 5 bases and J by 2 bases, with 12 bases left in between. CDR3 length equals 14 residues. CDR3 nucleotides: TGTGCCAGCAGTCTCGGGTCCCTTCAAGAGACCCAGTACTTC. It codes for CASSLGSLQETQYF. The complete variable domain, with remaining parts taken from reference TRBV28 and TRBJ2-5, reads DVKVTQSSRYLVKRTGEKVFLECVQDMDHENMFWYRQDPGLGLRLIYFSYDVKMKEKGDIPEGYSVSREKKERFSLILESASTNQTSMYLCASSLGSLQETQYFGPGTRLLVL.

The rearrangement uses TRBV10-3 and TRBJ2-1; 9 bases align to TRBD2. V lost 5 bases to trimming and J lost 0 bases; unmatched junction nucleotides: 8. Germline assignment: CDR1 ENHRY and CDR2 SYGVKD. The CDR3 sequence is 17 residues long. The CDR3 sequence is CAISRGLAGRSYNEQFF. The CDR3 bases are TGTGCCATCAGTCGGGGCCTAGCGGGACGCTCCTACAATGAGCAGTTCTTC.

V is TRBV5-1 and J is TRBJ2-2; D ambiguous. The CDR3 is 12 amino acids. Germline lookup yields CDR1 SGHRS and CDR2 YFSETQ. Between the trimmed V and J ends, which lost 2 bases and 5 bases, there was a span of 4 bases. CDR3 protein: CASSFQTGELFF. The DNA of the CDR3 is TGCGCCAGCAGCTTCCAAACCGGGGAGCTGTTTTTT.

This rearrangement joins TRBV27 to TRBJ2-1, with D unclear. Trimming removed 4 bases at V and 6 bases at J, with 7 bases between. The CDR3 consists of 12 residues. Germline V gene data show CDR1 as MNHEY and CDR2 as SMNVEV (reference sequence). CDR3 amino acids: CASSYGRNEQFF. In DNA form, the CDR3 reads TGTGCCAGCAGTTATGGGCGCAATGAGCAGTTCTTC.

The J gene is TRBJ1-1, the V gene TRBV30; perhaps TRBD1 as D (6 bases). Trimming shortened V by 5 bases and J by 5 bases, and 18 bases separated the two germline ends. The CDR3 extends over 14 amino acids. Germline-derived CDR1 and CDR2 are GTSNPN and SVGIG (reference sequence). For the CDR3, the DNA is TGTGCCTGGGCAAGGGGGGGGCTGGGAACTGAAGCTTTCTTT. Its protein product is CAWARGGLGTEAFF.

The chain uses TRBV14 and TRBJ1-1, with 9 bases fitting TRBD1. J gave up 3 bases and V 3 bases, and 5 bases lay outside the gene matches. Per the germline V gene, CDR1 is SGHDN and CDR2 is FVKESK. This CDR3 comprises 15 residues. In nucleotides, the CDR3 is TGTGCCAGCAGCCAGGACAGGGGTTTCGACACTGAAGCTTTCTTT. Its protein product is CASSQDRGFDTEAFF.

In this sample, this clonotype turned up a few times. This chain uses TRBV7-9 with TRBJ2-7, with 7 bases fitting TRBD1. Germline V lookup: CDR1 SEHNR, CDR2 FQNEAQ (reference sequence). This CDR3 comprises 14 residues. The J segment lost 3 bases and the V segment lost 1 base, leaving 3 bases of the junction unmatched. The CDR3 spells CASSLVDRDYEQYF. DNA for the CDR3: TGTGCCAGCAGCTTAGTCGACAGGGACTACGAGCAGTACTTC.

The chain joins TRBV2 to TRBJ1-2; D remains unclear. The CDR3 is made up of 10 amino acids. Germline V CDR1 and CDR2: SNHLY, FYNNEI. Trimming removed 4 bases from V and 8 bases from J, with 5 bases in between. The CDR3 spells CASSGLGYTF. Here the CDR3 DNA reads TGTGCCAGCAGTGGTCTGGGCTACACCTTC.

This sequence joins TRBV25-1 and TRBJ2-2; D assignment may be TRBD1 or TRBD2 (5 bases each). This CDR3 region has 15 residues. V was clipped by 4 bases and J by 2 bases, with 11 bases between them. CDR1 and CDR2 from the germline V gene are MGHDK and SYGVNS. The CDR3 sequence: CASSAGTANTGELFF. CDR3 coding DNA: TGTGCCAGCAGTGCCGGGACGGCCAACACCGGGGAGCTGTTTTTT.

The chain recombines TRBV21-1 with TRBJ2-7. TRBV21-1 is listed as a pseudogene. The CDR3 length is 15 residues. The CDR3 loop is CASSKSVGHSYEQYF. The CDR3 coding sequence is TGTGCCAGCAGCAAATCCGTCGGGCACTCCTACGAGCAGTACTTC.

This clonotype was seen a few times. The chain is built from TRBV3-1 and TRBJ1-1; D remains unclear. Trimming cost V 0 bases and J 5 bases, with 7 bases left between them. This CDR3 spans 13 amino acids. The germline CDR1 and CDR2 sequences are LGHDT and YNNKEL (reference sequence). The CDR3 sequence is CASSQDLETEAFF. The CDR3 nucleotides read TGTGCCAGCAGCCAAGATTTAGAAACTGAAGCTTTCTTT.

The chain has TRBV27 and TRBJ2-6; a weak D match, TRBD2 (6 bases). The length of the CDR3 is 13 residues. Per the germline V gene, CDR1 is MNHEY and CDR2 is SMNVEV (reference sequence). V was pared by 3 bases and J by 16 bases, with 16 bases between. CDR3 residues: CASSFVGGSSLTF. CDR3 in DNA: TGTGCCAGCAGTTTTGTTGGGGGGAGTAGTCTGACTTTC.

This clonotype has only a few counts. V is TRBV30 and J is TRBJ1-3; maybe TRBD1 (5 bases). CDR3 size: 13 residues. CDR1 is GTSNPN and CDR2 is SVGIG in the germline V gene (reference sequence). V lost 5 bases to trimming and J lost 3 bases, with 11 bases between them. CDR3 in DNA: TGTGCCTGGGAGACAGTCTATGGAAACACCATATATTTT. It codes for CAWETVYGNTIYF.

The chain is built from TRBV9 and TRBJ2-1; D is unresolved. The V gene's germline CDR1 is SGDLS and CDR2 YYNGEE. This CDR3 is built from 12 residues. V lost 3 bases and J lost 6, with 7 bases in between. As DNA, the CDR3 is TGTGCCAGCAGCGGTCAGATCAATGAGCAGTTCTTC. Residues: CASSGQINEQFF.

The J gene is TRBJ2-5, the V gene TRBV4-2; D is undetermined. This CDR3 spans 15 amino acids. V was clipped by 0 bases and J by 0 bases, with 8 bases between them. CDR1 and CDR2 (germline): LGHNA, YNFKEQ. CDR3 amino acids: CASSQDPGYQETQYF. The CDR3 nucleotides are TGTGCCAGCAGCCAAGATCCCGGGTACCAAGAGACCCAGTACTTC.

The chain combines TRBV2 with TRBJ1-2; D remains ambiguous. CDR3 length: 13 amino acids. The germline gives CDR1 SNHLY, CDR2 FYNNEI. V lost 4 bases, J lost 8 bases, and 14 bases lay in between. The CDR3 DNA is TGTGCCAGCAGTGTTGCAACCACACGGGGCTACACCTTC. It specifies CASSVATTRGYTF.